The 6 T cell receptor beta chains listed next were all sequenced from one sample in a study of CD8 T cells in ankylosing spondylitis. TCRdb reprocessed the 5' RACE reads with MiXCR, giving one entry per CDR3 protein. The data show 45,000 or so distinct CDR3 sequences, approximately 11% seen once. Source material: blood, either unsorted or a sorted T cell fraction (not recorded which). Receptor source: a male donor with ankylosing spondylitis or in good health (not recorded which).

The table lists this clonotype with many counts. The chain recombines TRBV12-3 or TRBV12-4 with TRBJ2-2; D is possibly TRBD1 or TRBD2 (5 bases each). The CDR3 runs 14 residues. Trimming took off 5 bases at V and 7 bases at J, with 14 bases between the two ends. For the CDR3, the DNA is TGTGCCAGCAGTCAAAGGGACCAGGGCGGGGAGCTGTTTTTT. Translation: CASSQRDQGGELFF.

The chain combines TRBV2 with TRBJ1-1, with 7 nucleotides matching TRBD1. After removal of 6 bases from V and 1 base from J, the junction contained 8 bases not matched to a gene. Germline CDR1 reads SNHLY; CDR2 reads FYNNEI. There are 15 residues in the CDR3. CDR3 nucleotides: TGTGCCAGCAGGGCAGACAGGGTTGGGAACACTGAAGCTTTCTTT. As protein: CASRADRVGNTEAFF.

This clonotype was detected ten times or more. The J gene is TRBJ1-1, the V gene TRBV5-1; TRBD1 matches 9 bases. The germline CDR1 and CDR2 sequences are SGHRS and YFSETQ. The V and J ends lost 3 bases and 3 bases, in that order; junction bases with no gene match: 3. This CDR3 is built from 14 residues. The CDR3 nucleotides are TGCGCCAGCAGCTCGTGGACAGGGGACACTGAAGCTTTCTTT. As protein: CASSSWTGDTEAFF.

In this sample, this clonotype turned up many times. The rearrangement uses TRBV18 and TRBJ1-2, with D perhaps TRBD1 (5 bases). The CDR3 runs 15 residues. Trimming left V 4 bases short and J 3 bases short, with 15 bases between. The germline V gene has CDR1 KGHSH and CDR2 LQKENI. The CDR3 region is CASSQSDQGHYGYTF. The CDR3 coding sequence is TGTGCCAGCTCACAAAGTGATCAGGGTCACTATGGCTACACCTTC.

CDR3 protein: CASSKGLAGYNEQFF. In DNA form, the CDR3 reads TGTGCCAGCAGTAAGGGGCTAGCGGGCTACAATGAGCAGTTCTTC. The genes are TRBV7-2 and TRBJ2-1, with 8 bases aligning to TRBD2. Germline loops: CDR1 SGHTA, CDR2 FQGNSA. The ends lost 6 bases at V and 3 bases at J; junction bases unmatched: 7. This CDR3 spans 15 amino acids.

In this sample, this clonotype turned up many times. The chain links TRBV5-1 to TRBJ2-3; 10 bases are a match to TRBD2. V lost 3 bases to trimming and J lost 0 bases; unmatched junction nucleotides: 4. Looked up from germline, CDR1 is SGHRS and CDR2 is YFSETQ. This CDR3 has 16 amino acids. The CDR3 coding sequence is TGCGCCAGCAGCTCCTCGACTAGCGGGAGCACAGATACGCAGTATTTT. As protein: CASSSSTSGSTDTQYF.